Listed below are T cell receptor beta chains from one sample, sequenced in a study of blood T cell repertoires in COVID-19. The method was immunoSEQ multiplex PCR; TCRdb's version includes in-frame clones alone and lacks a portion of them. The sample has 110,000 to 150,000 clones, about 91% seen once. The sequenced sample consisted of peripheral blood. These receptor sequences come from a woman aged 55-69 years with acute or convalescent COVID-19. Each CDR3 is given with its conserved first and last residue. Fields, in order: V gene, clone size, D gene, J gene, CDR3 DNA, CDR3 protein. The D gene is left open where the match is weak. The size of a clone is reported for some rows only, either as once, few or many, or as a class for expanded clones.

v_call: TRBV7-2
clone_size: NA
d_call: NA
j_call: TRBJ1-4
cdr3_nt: TGTGCCAGCAGCTTAGCGTGGACAGCGACAAATGAAAAACTGTTTTTT
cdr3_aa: CASSLAWTATNEKLFF

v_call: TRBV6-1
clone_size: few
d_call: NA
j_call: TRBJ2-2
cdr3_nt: TGTGCCAGCAGTGAAGGCCTAGAGACCGGGGAGCTGTTTTTT
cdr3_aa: CASSEGLETGELFF

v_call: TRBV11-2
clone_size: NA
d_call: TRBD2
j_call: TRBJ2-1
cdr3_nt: TGTGCCAGCAGCCCCACTAGCGGGGGGGCCTCCAACAATGAGCAGTTCTTC
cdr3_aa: CASSPTSGGASNNEQFF

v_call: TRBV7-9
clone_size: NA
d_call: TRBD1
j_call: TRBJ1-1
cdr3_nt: TGTGCCAGCAGCTTAGGGACAGGGGGCCTGAGGGCTGAAGCTTTCTTT
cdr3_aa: CASSLGTGGLRAEAFF

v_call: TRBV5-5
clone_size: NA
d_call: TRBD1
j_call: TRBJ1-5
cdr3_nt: TGTGCCAGCAGTCTAACAGGGGGCTGGGGCAATCAGCCCCAGCATTTT
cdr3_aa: CASSLTGGWGNQPQHF

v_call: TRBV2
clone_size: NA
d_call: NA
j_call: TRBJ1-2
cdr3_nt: TGTGCCAGCAGGCAACAGGGAGCTAACTATGGCTACACCTTC
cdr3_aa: CASRQQGANYGYTF

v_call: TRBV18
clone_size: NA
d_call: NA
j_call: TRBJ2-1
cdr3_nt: TGTGCCAGCTCAACGGGCTCCTACAATGAGCAGTTCTTC
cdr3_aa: CASSTGSYNEQFF

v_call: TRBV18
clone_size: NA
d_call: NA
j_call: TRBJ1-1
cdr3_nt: TGTGCCAGCTCACGATCGGAGGTTTCCGGGGCTTTCTTT
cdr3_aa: CASSRSEVSGAFF

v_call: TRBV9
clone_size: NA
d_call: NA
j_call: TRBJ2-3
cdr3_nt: TGTGCCAGCAGCGTAGTGGGCTCGCGCGGGACGCAGTATTTT
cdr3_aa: CASSVVGSRGTQYF

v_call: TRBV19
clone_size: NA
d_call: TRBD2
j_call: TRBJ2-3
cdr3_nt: TGTGCCAGTAGCCCCCTAGCGGGGGAGGATACGCAGTATTTT
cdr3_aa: CASSPLAGEDTQYF

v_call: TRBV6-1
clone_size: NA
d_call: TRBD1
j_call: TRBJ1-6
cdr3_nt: TGTGCCAGCAGTTGGGACGACAGGGTTAATTCACCCCTCCACTTT
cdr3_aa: CASSWDDRVNSPLHF

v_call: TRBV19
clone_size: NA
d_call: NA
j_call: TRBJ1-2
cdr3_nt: TGTGCCAGTAGTTCCGCGACAGGTAACGGCACCTTC
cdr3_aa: CASSSATGNGTF

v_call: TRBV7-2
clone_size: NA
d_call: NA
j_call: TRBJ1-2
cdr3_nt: TGTGCCAGCAGCTTAGTTGTAGGGGATGGGTACTATGGCTACACCTTC
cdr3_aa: CASSLVVGDGYYGYTF

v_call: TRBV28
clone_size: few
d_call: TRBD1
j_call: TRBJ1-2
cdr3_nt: TGTGCCAGCAGCTCAGGGGGGACAGCTTTGATCGACTATGGCTACACCTTC
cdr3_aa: CASSSGGTALIDYGYTF

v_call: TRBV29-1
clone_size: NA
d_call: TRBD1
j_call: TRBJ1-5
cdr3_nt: TGCAGCGTGGAGGGACAGGGAAATCAGCCCCAGCATTTT
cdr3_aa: CSVEGQGNQPQHF

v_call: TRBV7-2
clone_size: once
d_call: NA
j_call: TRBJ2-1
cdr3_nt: TGTGCCAGCAGCTTAGCCGGGACAACCTACAATGAGCAGTTCTTC
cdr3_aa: CASSLAGTTYNEQFF

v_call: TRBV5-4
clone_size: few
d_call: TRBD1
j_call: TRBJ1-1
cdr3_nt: TGTGCCAGCAGCTTGGAACAGGGGACTGAAGCTTTCTTT
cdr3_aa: CASSLEQGTEAFF

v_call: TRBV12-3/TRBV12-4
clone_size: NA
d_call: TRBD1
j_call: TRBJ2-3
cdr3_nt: TGTGCCAGCGGGACAGGGGACACAGATACGCAGTATTTT
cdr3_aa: CASGTGDTDTQYF

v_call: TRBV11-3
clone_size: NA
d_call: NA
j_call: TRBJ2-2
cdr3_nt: TGTGCCAGCAGCTTAGGAGTGGCGGGGTCCGGGGAGCTGTTTTTT
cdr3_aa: CASSLGVAGSGELFF

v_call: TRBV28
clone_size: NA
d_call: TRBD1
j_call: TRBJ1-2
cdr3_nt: TGTGCCAGCAATCGGGACAGCTTAAATGGCTACACCTTC
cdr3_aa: CASNRDSLNGYTF

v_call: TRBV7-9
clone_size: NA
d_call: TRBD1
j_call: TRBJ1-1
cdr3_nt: TGTGCCAGCAGCCAAGAACAGGGGAGAGCTTTCTTT
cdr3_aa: CASSQEQGRAFF

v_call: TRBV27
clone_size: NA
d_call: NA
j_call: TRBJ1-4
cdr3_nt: TGTGCCAGCAGTTTAACGGGACTGATTAATGAAAAACTGTTTTTT
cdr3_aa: CASSLTGLINEKLFF

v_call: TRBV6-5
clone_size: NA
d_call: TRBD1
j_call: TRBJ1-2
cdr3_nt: TGTGCCAGCTTCAGAGGGACAGGGAGGTTCTATGGCTACACCTTC
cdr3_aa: CASFRGTGRFYGYTF

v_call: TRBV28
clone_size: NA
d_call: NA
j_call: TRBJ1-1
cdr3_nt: TGTGCCAGCACCCCCAGGAACACTGAAGCTTTCTTT
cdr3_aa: CASTPRNTEAFF

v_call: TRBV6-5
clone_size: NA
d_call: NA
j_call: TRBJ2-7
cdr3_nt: TGTGCCAGCAGCCCCGGACTAACGGCCCGCTACGAGCAGTACTTC
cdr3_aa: CASSPGLTARYEQYF

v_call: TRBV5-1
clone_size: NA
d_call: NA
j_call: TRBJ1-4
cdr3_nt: TGCGCCAGCAGCTTGGGGGCAGGGAATGAAAAACTGTTTTTT
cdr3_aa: CASSLGAGNEKLFF

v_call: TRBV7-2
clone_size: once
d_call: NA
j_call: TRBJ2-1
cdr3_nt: TGTGCCAGCAGCTTACAGGACTCCCCGGACAATGAGCAGTTCTTC
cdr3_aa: CASSLQDSPDNEQFF

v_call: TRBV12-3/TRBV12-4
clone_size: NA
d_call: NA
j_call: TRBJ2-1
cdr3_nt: TGTGCCAGCAGTTTAGGACATATCGATGAGCAGTTCTTC
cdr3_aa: CASSLGHIDEQFF

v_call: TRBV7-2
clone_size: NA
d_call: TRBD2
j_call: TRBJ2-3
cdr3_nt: TGTGCCAGCAGCGGAGCGGGGGACTTCAGCACAGATACGCAGTATTTT
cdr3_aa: CASSGAGDFSTDTQYF

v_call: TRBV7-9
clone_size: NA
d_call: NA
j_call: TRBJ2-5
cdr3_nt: TGTGCCAGCAGCTTAGGGGCCCGGGGTAGGGAGACCCAGTACTTC
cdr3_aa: CASSLGARGRETQYF

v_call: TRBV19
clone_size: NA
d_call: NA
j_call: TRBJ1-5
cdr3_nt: TGTGCCAGTGGCTATCGGGATAGCAATCAGCCCCAGCATTTT
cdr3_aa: CASGYRDSNQPQHF

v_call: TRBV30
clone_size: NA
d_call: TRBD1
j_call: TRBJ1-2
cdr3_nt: TGTGCCTGGAGTGGGCGACAGGGGGCTTATGGCTACACCTTC
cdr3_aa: CAWSGRQGAYGYTF

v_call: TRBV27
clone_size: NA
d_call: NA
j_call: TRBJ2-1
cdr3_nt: TGTGCCAGCAGTAACTTCAGGGGCTTGCTTTACAATGAGCAGTTCTTC
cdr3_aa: CASSNFRGLLYNEQFF

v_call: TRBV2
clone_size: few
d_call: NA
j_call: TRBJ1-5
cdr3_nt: TGTGCCAGCAGCGTAGTGAGGCAGCCCCAGCATTTT
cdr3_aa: CASSVVRQPQHF

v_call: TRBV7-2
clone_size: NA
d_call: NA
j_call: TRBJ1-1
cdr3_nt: TGTGCCAGCAGCTCCGACAGAAACACTGAAGCTTTCTTT
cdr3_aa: CASSSDRNTEAFF

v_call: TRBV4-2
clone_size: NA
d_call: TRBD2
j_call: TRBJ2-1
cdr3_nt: TGTGCCAGCAGCCGCCCTAGCGGGGGGGAATACAATGAGCAGTTCTTC
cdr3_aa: CASSRPSGGEYNEQFF

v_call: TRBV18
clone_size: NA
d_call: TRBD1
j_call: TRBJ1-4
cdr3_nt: TGTGCCAGCTCGGGACAGGGGGGTGAAAAACTGTTTTTT
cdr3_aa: CASSGQGGEKLFF

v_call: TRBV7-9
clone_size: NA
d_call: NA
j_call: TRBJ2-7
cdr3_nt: TGTGCCAGCAGCTTACTCCAGGAGGATGAGGTCGGGCAGTACTTC
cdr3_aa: CASSLLQEDEVGQYF

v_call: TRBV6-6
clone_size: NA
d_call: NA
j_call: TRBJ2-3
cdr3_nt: TGTGCCAGCAGTTACCCTGCAGGAAGCACAGATACGCAGTATTTT
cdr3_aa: CASSYPAGSTDTQYF

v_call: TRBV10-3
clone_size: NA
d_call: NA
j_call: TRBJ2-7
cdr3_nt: TGTGCCATCCAGGGCCCTGGCAGGGCCTACGAGCAGTACTTC
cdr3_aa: CAIQGPGRAYEQYF

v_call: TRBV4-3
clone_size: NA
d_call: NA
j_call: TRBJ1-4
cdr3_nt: TGCGCCAGCAGCCAAGATGTATCGAGGAGGGAAAAACTGTTTTTT
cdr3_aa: CASSQDVSRREKLFF

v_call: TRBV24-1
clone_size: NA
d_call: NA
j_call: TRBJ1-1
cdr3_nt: TGTGCCACCCTCGGACAGAAGAACACTGAAGCTTTCTTT
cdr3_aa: CATLGQKNTEAFF

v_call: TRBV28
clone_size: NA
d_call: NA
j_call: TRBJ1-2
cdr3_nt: TGTGCCAGCAGTTTAGCGGCGGGATACAATGGCTACACCTTC
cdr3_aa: CASSLAAGYNGYTF

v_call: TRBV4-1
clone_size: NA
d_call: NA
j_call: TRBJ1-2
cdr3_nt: TGCGCCAGCAGCCAACCTCGACGGGGATATGGCTACACCTTC
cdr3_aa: CASSQPRRGYGYTF

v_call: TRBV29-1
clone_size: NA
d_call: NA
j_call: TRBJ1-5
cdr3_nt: TGCAGCGTCGGGACTAATCAGCCCCAGCATTTT
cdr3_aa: CSVGTNQPQHF

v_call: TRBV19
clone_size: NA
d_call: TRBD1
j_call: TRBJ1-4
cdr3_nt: TGTGCCAGTAGTTCTACAGGGGAAGGTGATGAAAAACTGTTTTTT
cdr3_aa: CASSSTGEGDEKLFF

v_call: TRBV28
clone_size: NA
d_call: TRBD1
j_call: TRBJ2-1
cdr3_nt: TGTGCCAACCGGGACAGCAACAATGAGCAGTTCTTC
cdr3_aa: CANRDSNNEQFF

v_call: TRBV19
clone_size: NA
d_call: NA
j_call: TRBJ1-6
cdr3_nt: TGTGCCAGTAGTATACGGACAGTCAATTCACCCCTCCACTTT
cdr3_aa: CASSIRTVNSPLHF

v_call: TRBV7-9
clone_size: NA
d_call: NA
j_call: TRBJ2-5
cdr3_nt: TGTGCCAGCAGCTTCGGAGGGGGCGAAGAGACCCAGTACTTC
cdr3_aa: CASSFGGGEETQYF

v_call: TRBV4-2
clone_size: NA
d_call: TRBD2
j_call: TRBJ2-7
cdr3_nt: TGTGCCAGCAGCCAAGGCGGGGGTAACTACGAGCAGTACTTC
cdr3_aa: CASSQGGGNYEQYF